These 25 T cell receptor beta chains were sequenced from one sample in a study of T-cell reconstitution after alpha-beta-depleted transplantation in children. Library preparation (for TCRbeta) was performed with unique molecular identifiers. TCRdb fed the PCR reads into MiXCR, producing one record per CDR3 protein. The sample yields about 100,000 distinct CDR3 sequences, approximately 6.9% seen once. The sample was PBMCs, mostly from graft donor cells, taken 360 days after TCRalphabeta/CD19-depleted stem cell transplant. The receptor set was obtained from a male patient aged 2-9 years who had a stem cell transplant for acute lymphoblastic leukemia, so the T cells may come from the graft donor.

This clonotype occurred many times. In nucleotides, the CDR3 is TGTGCCAGCAGCACGACAGGGGGCGATGCGTCTGGCCATGAGCAGTTCTTC. It translates to CASSTTGGDASGHEQFF. This chain connects TRBV11-3 to TRBJ2-1; 10 bases match TRBD1. The CDR3 consists of 17 residues. Per the germline V gene, CDR1 is SGHNT and CDR2 is YENEEA. Trimming took 5 bases from V and 8 from J; bases not matched to a gene: 15. The full variable domain, completed using reference TRBV11-3 and TRBJ2-1, is EAGVVQSPRYKIIEKKQPVAFWCNPISGHNTLYWYLQNLGQGPELLIRYENEEAVDDSQLPKDRFSAERLKGVDSTLKIQPAELGDSAVYLCASSTTGGDASGHEQFFGPGTRLTVL.

This clonotype has just a few counts. The chain has TRBV19 and TRBJ2-7; TRBD1 is a possible D gene (6 bases). This CDR3 comprises 15 residues. Trimming shortened V by 1 base and J by 4 bases, and 14 bases separated the two germline ends. Germline V gene sequence: CDR1 LNHDA, CDR2 SQIVND (reference sequence). The chain's CDR3 is CASSIAGQLPYEQYF. In DNA form, the CDR3 reads TGTGCCAGTAGTATAGCTGGACAGCTCCCTTACGAGCAGTACTTC.

This clonotype was seen at least ten times. The chain uses TRBV9 and TRBJ2-5, with 7 bases identical to TRBD1. CDR1 SGDLS and CDR2 YYNGEE come from the germline V gene. The CDR3 spans 14 residues. V trimming: 3 bases; J trimming: 6 bases; junction bases outside the gene matches: 8. CDR3 region: CASSGGQAPQTQYF. CDR3 coding DNA: TGTGCCAGCAGCGGCGGACAGGCCCCACAGACCCAGTACTTC.

The chain couples TRBV4-2 to TRBJ2-3; 7 nucleotides align to TRBD2. Germline-derived CDR1 and CDR2 are LGHNA and YNFKEQ. The ends lost 1 base at V and 5 bases at J; junction bases unmatched: 6. The CDR3 covers 15 residues. In DNA form, the CDR3 reads TGTGCCAGCAGCCAAGCTGGGCGGGAGATAGATACGCAGTATTTT. Residues: CASSQAGREIDTQYF.

This clonotype was counted many times. This chain joins TRBV20-1 and TRBJ2-6; perhaps TRBD2 as D (6 bases). In germline, CDR1 is DFQATT, CDR2 SNEGSKA (reference sequence). CDR3 size: 17 residues. With 3 bases removed from V and 0 bases from J, the gap between germline ends came to 15 bases. CDR3 in amino acids: CSASSTRGYSGANVLTF. In DNA form, the CDR3 reads TGCAGTGCTAGCTCGACGCGGGGATACTCTGGGGCCAACGTCCTGACTTTC.

The gene calls are TRBV4-2 and TRBJ2-7, with 8 positions matching TRBD2. With 1 base clipped from V and 5 bases from J, the junction kept 13 bases outside the gene matches. CDR1 and CDR2 from the germline V gene are LGHNA and YNFKEQ. This CDR3 has 17 amino acids. CDR3 sequence reads: CASSQAIQLREGNEQYF. The CDR3 DNA sequence: TGTGCCAGCAGCCAAGCTATACAACTCCGGGAGGGCAACGAGCAGTACTTC.

For this clonotype: One base away lies a much larger clone, so this may be a sequencing read error. This chain uses TRBV12-3 or TRBV12-4 with TRBJ2-7; D may be TRBD2 (5 bases). V was shortened by 7 bases and J by 6 bases, with 19 bases between the two germline ends. The length of the CDR3 is 14 residues. CDR3 amino acids: CASNGFASFGEQYF. For the CDR3, the DNA is TGTGCCAGCAATGGCTTCGCTAGCTTTGGCGAGCAGTACTTC.

The table lists this clonotype with many counts. V and J are TRBV7-9 and TRBJ2-5, with 10 bases that match TRBD1. Germline trimming cut 4 bases from V and 2 bases from J; bases unmatched to any gene: 4. The CDR3 contains 15 residues. Per the germline V gene, CDR1 is SEHNR and CDR2 is FQNEAQ (reference sequence). Written as DNA, the CDR3 is TGTGCCAGCAGCTCTGGGGACAGGGGTCAAGAGACCCAGTACTTC. The encoded protein is CASSSGDRGQETQYF. The whole variable domain, filled in from reference TRBV7-9 and TRBJ2-5, reads DTGVSQNPRHKITKRGQNVTFRCDPISEHNRLYWYRQTLGQGPEFLTYFQNEAQLEKSRLLSDRFSAERPKGSFSTLEIQRTEQGDSAMYLCASSSGDRGQETQYFGPGTRLLVL.

This clonotype appeared many times. The chain carries TRBV6-2 or TRBV6-3 and TRBJ2-1; D may be TRBD2 (5 bases). The CDR3 runs 14 residues. The V end lost 2 bases, the J end lost 10 bases, and 15 bases lay between the germline ends. Germline loops: CDR1 MNHEY, CDR2 SVGEGT. The CDR3 protein is CASSYKLVQMEQFF. In nucleotides, the CDR3 is TGTGCCAGCAGTTACAAACTAGTCCAGATGGAGCAGTTCTTC.

In this sample, this clonotype turned up many times. The chain links TRBV6-2 or TRBV6-3 to TRBJ2-7; D is ambiguous. Germline-derived CDR1 and CDR2 are MNHEY and SVGEGT. V was pared by 7 bases and J by 2 bases, with 12 bases between. The CDR3 loop spans 13 amino acids. CDR3 sequence (DNA): TGTGCCAGCACCGAGACACGGGCCTACGAGCAGTACTTC. This sequence encodes CASTETRAYEQYF.

This clonotype was detected many times. The genes are TRBV28 and TRBJ2-5; D remains unclear. The V gene lost 2 bases and the J gene lost 5 bases, with 9 bases spanning the gap. The germline V gene encodes CDR1 MDHEN and CDR2 SYDVKM. This CDR3 spans 13 amino acids. The CDR3 reads CASSLLPRETQYF. CDR3 nucleotides: TGTGCCAGCAGTTTACTCCCCCGGGAGACCCAGTACTTC.

At least ten counts were recorded for this clonotype. The CDR3 is CASDQREGPNEQFF. DNA for the CDR3: TGTGCCAGCGACCAGCGGGAGGGCCCCAATGAGCAGTTCTTC. The rearrangement links TRBV7-9 to TRBJ2-1, with TRBD2 matching 10 bases. Germline-derived CDR1 and CDR2 are SEHNR and FQNEAQ (reference sequence). This CDR3 contains 14 residues. With 8 bases clipped from V and 6 bases from J, the junction kept 7 bases outside the gene matches.

This clonotype was recorded at least ten times. The chain links TRBV6-5 to TRBJ1-3; D not resolved. Trimming took 5 bases from V and 4 from J, leaving 12 bases between them. Germline V lookup: CDR1 MNHEY, CDR2 SVGAGI. The CDR3 is 14 residues long. CDR3 DNA sequence: TGTGCCAGCAGTCCCGGAACGGGGGGAAACACCATATATTTT. Encoded protein: CASSPGTGGNTIYF.

This clonotype showed up many times. The chain couples TRBV20-1 to TRBJ2-7; no clear D gene. V lost 2 bases to trimming and J lost 0 bases, with 11 bases between them. The length of the CDR3 is 14 residues. Germline assignment: CDR1 DFQATT and CDR2 SNEGSKA (reference sequence). CDR3 nucleotide sequence: TGCAGTGCTAGAAGTGGATGGGGCTCCTACGAGCAGTACTTC. This translates into CSARSGWGSYEQYF.

This clonotype was counted a few times. The J gene is TRBJ1-2, the V gene TRBV7-2, with a weak D call TRBD1 (5 bases). The CDR3 sequence is 16 residues long. CDR1 SGHTA and CDR2 FQGNSA come from the germline V gene. The V gene lost 4 bases and the J gene lost 7 bases, with 22 bases spanning the gap. In DNA form, the CDR3 reads TGTGCCAGCAGCTCGTTTCTGGGTTTAAGGGGCGCTGGCTACACCTTC. Translating gives CASSSFLGLRGAGYTF.

In its sample, this clonotype was seen many times. The V and J genes are TRBV5-1 and TRBJ2-5, with D perhaps TRBD1 (5 bases). The CDR3 sequence is 12 residues long. Trimming took 8 bases from V and 2 from J, leaving 10 bases between them. Per germline, CDR1 SGHRS and CDR2 YFSETQ. CDR3 bases: TGCGCCAGTAGACAGTTTCAAGAGACCCAGTACTTC. Translation gives CASRQFQETQYF.

There are many counts of this clonotype. J is TRBJ2-1 and V is TRBV7-9; TRBD1 might be the D (5 bases). Deletions cut 5 bases from V and 3 bases from J, with 11 bases between. CDR1 is SEHNR and CDR2 is FQNEAQ in the germline V gene (reference sequence). This CDR3 is 14 amino acids long. This CDR3 is CASSPQGYYNEQFF. As DNA, the CDR3 is TGTGCCAGCAGCCCCCAGGGCTACTACAATGAGCAGTTCTTC.

This chain joins TRBV7-9 and TRBJ2-7, with a possible D match to TRBD2 (6 bases). Germline values: CDR1 SEHNR, CDR2 FQNEAQ (reference sequence). V lost 3 bases and J lost 6, with 9 bases in between. The CDR3 consists of 12 residues. The CDR3 sequence is CASSLLGGEQYF. CDR3 DNA sequence: TGTGCCAGCAGCTTGTTGGGGGGCGAGCAGTACTTC.

There are a few counts of this clonotype. This chain connects TRBV4-2 to TRBJ1-6; D ambiguous. Germline V gene lookup returns CDR1 LGHNA and CDR2 YNFKEQ. Trimming shortened V by 5 bases and J by 10 bases, and 12 bases separated the two germline ends. This CDR3 has 13 residues. The CDR3 DNA is TGTGCCAGCAGCGAAGGGTTACAATCACCCCTCCACTTT. It specifies CASSEGLQSPLHF.

This clonotype has at least ten counts. The gene calls are TRBV7-2 and TRBJ2-7; unclear D gene. Germline CDR1 SGHTA, CDR2 FQGNSA. This CDR3 comprises 13 residues. Trimming took 0 bases from V and 2 from J, leaving 5 bases between them. The CDR3 here is CASSLASAYEQYF. The CDR3 DNA reads TGTGCCAGCAGCTTAGCGTCGGCCTACGAGCAGTACTTC.

Of note for this clonotype: A much larger clone sits a single nucleotide away, making a read error possible. The chain is built from TRBV27 and TRBJ2-2, with D perhaps TRBD1 (6 bases). CDR1 MNHEY and CDR2 SMNVEV come from the germline V gene (reference sequence). The CDR3 has 13 residues. CDR3 in amino acids: CSSSLAGAGELFF. The CDR3 DNA reads as TGTTCCAGCAGTTTAGCAGGGGCCGGGGAGCTGTTTTTT.

This clonotype has a count of ten or more. The chain couples TRBV7-9 to TRBJ2-3; TRBD1 is a possible D gene (5 bases). Germline values: CDR1 SEHNR, CDR2 FQNEAQ (reference sequence). The CDR3 has 14 residues. Trimming pared 1 base from V and 1 base from J, leaving 6 bases between. In DNA form, the CDR3 reads TGTGCCAGCAGCTTAGAACAGGGCACAGATACGCAGTATTTT. The encoded protein is CASSLEQGTDTQYF.

This clonotype was observed many times. The genes are TRBV7-9 and TRBJ2-1; TRBD1 or TRBD2 may be the D gene (7 bases each). Germline-derived CDR1 and CDR2 are SEHNR and FQNEAQ (reference sequence). CDR3 length: 14 amino acids. V lost 8 bases and J lost 7, with 18 bases in between. The CDR3 nucleotides read TGTGCCAGCCCAGGGGGGGGCCTGTGGAATGAGCAGTTCTTC. Translating it yields CASPGGGLWNEQFF.

Only a few counts were recorded for this clonotype. J is TRBJ1-1 and V is TRBV28; TRBD1 matches at 7 bases. Germline-derived CDR1 and CDR2 are MDHEN and SYDVKM. V shed 1 base and J 5 bases; nucleotides not matched to a gene: 7. The CDR3 loop spans 15 amino acids. Written as DNA, the CDR3 is TGTGCCAGCAGTTTATTCCCAGGGGGAAGGACTGAAGCTTTCTTT. Protein sequence: CASSLFPGGRTEAFF.

This clonotype has at least ten counts. V usage is TRBV10-3 and J usage is TRBJ2-7; D is possibly TRBD1 or TRBD2 (5 bases each). The CDR3 has 16 amino acids. The ends were cut back, 6 bases at V and 3 bases at J, with 21 bases in the middle. The V gene's germline CDR1 is ENHRY and CDR2 SYGVKD. CDR3 DNA sequence: TGTGCCATCAGGAGATGGGACGGCCGGGCGGACTACGAGCAGTACTTC. Amino acids: CAIRRWDGRADYEQYF.